This T cell receptor beta chain was recorded in a study of blood T cell repertoires in COVID-19. Clones were sequenced by immunoSEQ multiplex PCR, and TCRdb holds only the in-frame ones, with some missing. The top ten hold around 16% of the sample, which has more than 150,000 clones, around three quarters seen once. The TCR originated in a man aged 55 to 70 with active or convalescent COVID-19. Material for sequencing was peripheral blood.

CDR3 DNA: TGTGCCAGCAGTTTAATTCTCAACACCGGGGAGCTGTTTTTT. The encoded protein is CASSLILNTGELFF. The chain couples TRBV27 to TRBJ2-2; no firm D call. CDR3 length: 14 residues. CDR1 is MNHEY, CDR2 SMNVEV, per germline (reference sequence). Trimming removed 2 bases from V and 2 bases from J, with 6 bases in between.